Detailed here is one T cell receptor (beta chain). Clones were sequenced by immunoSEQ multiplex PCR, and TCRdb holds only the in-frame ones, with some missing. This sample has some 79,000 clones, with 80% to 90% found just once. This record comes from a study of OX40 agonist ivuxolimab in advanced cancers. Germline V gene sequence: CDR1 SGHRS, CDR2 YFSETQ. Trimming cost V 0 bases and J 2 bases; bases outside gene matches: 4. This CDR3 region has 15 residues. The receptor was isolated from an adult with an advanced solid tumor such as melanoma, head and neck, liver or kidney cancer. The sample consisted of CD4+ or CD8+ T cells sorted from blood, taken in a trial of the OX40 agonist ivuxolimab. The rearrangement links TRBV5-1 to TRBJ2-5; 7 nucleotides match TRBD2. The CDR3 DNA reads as TGCGCCAGCAGCTTGGTCGCTAGCGGACAAGAGACCCAGTACTTC. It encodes CASSLVASGQETQYF.